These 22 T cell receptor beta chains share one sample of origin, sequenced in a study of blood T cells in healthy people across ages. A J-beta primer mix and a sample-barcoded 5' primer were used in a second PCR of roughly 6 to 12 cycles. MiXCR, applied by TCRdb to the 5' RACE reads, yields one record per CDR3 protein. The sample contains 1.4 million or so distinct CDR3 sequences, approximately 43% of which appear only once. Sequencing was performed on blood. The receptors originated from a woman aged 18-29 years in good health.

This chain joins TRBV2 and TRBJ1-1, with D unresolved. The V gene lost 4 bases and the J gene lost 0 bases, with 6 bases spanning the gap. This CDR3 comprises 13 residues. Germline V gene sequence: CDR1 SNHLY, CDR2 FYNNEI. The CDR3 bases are TGTGCCAGCAGTGGAACGATGAACACTGAAGCTTTCTTT. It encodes CASSGTMNTEAFF.

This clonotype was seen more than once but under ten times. CDR3 DNA sequence: TGCAGTGCTAGCTGGACTAGCGTTTCCGGGGAGCTGTTTTTT. Protein sequence: CSASWTSVSGELFF. V is TRBV20-1 and J is TRBJ2-2; 9 positions agree with TRBD2. Germline trimming cut 3 bases from V and 6 bases from J; bases unmatched to any gene: 5. This CDR3 spans 14 amino acids. Germline CDR1 DFQATT, CDR2 SNEGSKA (reference sequence).

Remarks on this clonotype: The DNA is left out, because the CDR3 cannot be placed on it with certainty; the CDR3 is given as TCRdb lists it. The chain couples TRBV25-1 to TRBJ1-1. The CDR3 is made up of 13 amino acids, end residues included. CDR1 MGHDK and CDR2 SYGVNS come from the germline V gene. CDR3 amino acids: CASSEYVGLGSFF.

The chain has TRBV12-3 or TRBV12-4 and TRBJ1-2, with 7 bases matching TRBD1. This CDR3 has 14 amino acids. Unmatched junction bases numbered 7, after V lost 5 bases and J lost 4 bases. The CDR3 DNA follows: TGTGCCAGCAGTCGGACAGGAGTGTTCTATGGCTACACCTTC. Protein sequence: CASSRTGVFYGYTF.

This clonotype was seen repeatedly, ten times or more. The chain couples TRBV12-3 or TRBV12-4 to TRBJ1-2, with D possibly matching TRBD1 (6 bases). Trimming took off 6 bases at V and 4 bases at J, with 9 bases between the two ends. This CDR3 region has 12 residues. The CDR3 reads CASSGQSYGYTF. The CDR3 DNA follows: TGTGCCAGCAGCGGACAGTCCTATGGCTACACCTTC.

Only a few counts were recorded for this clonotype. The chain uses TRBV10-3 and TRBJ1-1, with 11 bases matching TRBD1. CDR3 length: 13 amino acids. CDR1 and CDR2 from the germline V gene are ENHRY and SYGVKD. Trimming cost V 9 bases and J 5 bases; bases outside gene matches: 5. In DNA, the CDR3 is TGTGCCATTCACGGGACAGGGGGTACTGAAGCTTTCTTT. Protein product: CAIHGTGGTEAFF.

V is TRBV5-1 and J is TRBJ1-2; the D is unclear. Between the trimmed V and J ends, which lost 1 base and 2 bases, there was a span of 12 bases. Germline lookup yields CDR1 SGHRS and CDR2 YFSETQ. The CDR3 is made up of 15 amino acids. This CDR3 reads CASSLYTGRNYGYTF. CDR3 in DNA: TGCGCCAGCAGCTTGTACACCGGACGGAACTATGGCTACACCTTC.

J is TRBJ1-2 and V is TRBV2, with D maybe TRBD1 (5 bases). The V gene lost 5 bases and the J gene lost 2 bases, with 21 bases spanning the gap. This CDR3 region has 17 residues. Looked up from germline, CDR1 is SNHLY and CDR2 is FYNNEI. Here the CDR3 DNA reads TGTGCCAGCAGTCCCTCTCGTGGGGGGGAAGGCAACTATGGCTACACCTTC. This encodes CASSPSRGGEGNYGYTF.

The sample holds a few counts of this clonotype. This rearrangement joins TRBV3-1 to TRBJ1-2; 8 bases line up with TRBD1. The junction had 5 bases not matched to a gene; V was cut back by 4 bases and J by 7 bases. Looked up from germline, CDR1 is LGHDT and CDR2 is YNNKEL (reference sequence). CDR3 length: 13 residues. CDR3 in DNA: TGTGCCAGCAGCCCGACAGGGGAGACTGGCTACACCTTC. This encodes CASSPTGETGYTF.

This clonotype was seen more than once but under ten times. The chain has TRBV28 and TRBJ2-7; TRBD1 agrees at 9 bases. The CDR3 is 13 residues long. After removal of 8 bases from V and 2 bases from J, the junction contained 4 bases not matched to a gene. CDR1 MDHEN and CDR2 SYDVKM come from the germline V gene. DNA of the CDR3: TGTGCCAGCTGGACAGGGGCGGCCTACGAGCAGTACTTC. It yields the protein CASWTGAAYEQYF.

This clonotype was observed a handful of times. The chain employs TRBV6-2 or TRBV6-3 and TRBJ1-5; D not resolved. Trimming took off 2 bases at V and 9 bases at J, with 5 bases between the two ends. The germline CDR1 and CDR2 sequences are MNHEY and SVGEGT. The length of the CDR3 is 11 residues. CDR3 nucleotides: TGTGCCAGCAGTTACGGCGGGCCCCAGCATTTT. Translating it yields CASSYGGPQHF.

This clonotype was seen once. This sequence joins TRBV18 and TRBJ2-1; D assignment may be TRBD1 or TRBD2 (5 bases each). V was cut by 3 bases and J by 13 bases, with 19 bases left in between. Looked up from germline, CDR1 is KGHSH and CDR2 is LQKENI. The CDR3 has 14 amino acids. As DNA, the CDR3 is TGTGCCAGCTCACCCGGGGCAGCTAAAGAGACCCAGTTCTTC. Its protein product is CASSPGAAKETQFF.

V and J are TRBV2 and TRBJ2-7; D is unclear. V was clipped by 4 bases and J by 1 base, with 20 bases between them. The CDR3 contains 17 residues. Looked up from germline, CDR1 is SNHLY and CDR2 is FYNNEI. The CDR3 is CASSVFAGKLSSYEQYF. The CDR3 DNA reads TGTGCCAGCAGTGTGTTTGCAGGCAAACTATCGTCCTACGAGCAGTACTTC.

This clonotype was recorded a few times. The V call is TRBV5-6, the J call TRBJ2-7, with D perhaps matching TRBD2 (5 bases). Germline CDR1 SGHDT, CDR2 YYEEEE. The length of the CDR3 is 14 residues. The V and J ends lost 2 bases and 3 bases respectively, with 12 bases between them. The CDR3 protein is CASSLGIAIYEQYF. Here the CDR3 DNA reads TGTGCCAGCAGCTTAGGTATAGCGATCTACGAGCAGTACTTC.

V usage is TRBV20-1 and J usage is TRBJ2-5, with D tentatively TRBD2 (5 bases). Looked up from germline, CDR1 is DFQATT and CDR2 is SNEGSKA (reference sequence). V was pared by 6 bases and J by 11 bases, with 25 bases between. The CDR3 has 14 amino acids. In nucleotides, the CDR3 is TGCAGTGCAGTGCGGGCCATCTCCTACAATGAGCAGTACTTC. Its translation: CSAVRAISYNEQYF.

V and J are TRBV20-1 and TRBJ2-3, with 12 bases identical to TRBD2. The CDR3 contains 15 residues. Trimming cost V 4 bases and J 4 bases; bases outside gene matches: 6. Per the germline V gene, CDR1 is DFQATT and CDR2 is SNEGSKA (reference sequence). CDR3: CSATRLAGVPDTQYF. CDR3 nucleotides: TGCAGTGCTACCCGACTAGCGGGAGTCCCAGATACGCAGTATTTT.

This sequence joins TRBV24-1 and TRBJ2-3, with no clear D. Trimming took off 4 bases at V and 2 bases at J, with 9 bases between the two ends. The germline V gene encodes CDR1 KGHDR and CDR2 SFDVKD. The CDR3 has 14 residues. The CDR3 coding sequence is TGTGCCACCAGTGAGGGCGGACCCACAGATACGCAGTATTTT. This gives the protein CATSEGGPTDTQYF.

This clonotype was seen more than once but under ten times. The CDR3 region is CASSQENGGPSGTQYF. DNA of the CDR3: TGTGCCAGCAGCCAGGAGAACGGGGGCCCTTCTGGTACGCAGTATTTT. The chain recombines TRBV3-1 with TRBJ2-3; TRBD1 or TRBD2 may be the D gene (6 bases each). V lost 3 bases, J lost 8 bases, and 21 bases lay in between. The CDR3 consists of 16 residues. The germline gives CDR1 LGHDT, CDR2 YNNKEL (reference sequence).

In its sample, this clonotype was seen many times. The CDR3 spells CASSLTTGIRYNEQFF. The DNA for the CDR3 is TGCGCCAGCAGCTTGACGACAGGGATCAGGTACAATGAGCAGTTCTTC. This chain uses TRBV5-1 with TRBJ2-1, with 7 bases matching TRBD1. Germline V lookup: CDR1 SGHRS, CDR2 YFSETQ. V lost 1 base to trimming and J lost 4 bases; unmatched junction nucleotides: 8. This CDR3 has 16 residues.

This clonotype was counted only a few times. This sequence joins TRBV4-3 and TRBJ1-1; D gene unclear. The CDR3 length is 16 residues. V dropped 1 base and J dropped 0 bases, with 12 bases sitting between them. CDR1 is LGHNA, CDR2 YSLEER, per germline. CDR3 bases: TGCGCCAGCAGCCAAGTACGAGGTACTTTGAACACTGAAGCTTTCTTT. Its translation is CASSQVRGTLNTEAFF.

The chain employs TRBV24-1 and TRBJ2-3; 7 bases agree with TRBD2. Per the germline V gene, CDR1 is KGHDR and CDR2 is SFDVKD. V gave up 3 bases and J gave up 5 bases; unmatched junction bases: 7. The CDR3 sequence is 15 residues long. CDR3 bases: TGTGCCACCAGTGATCCCCGAGGCGGGGGAGATACGCAGTATTTT. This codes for CATSDPRGGGDTQYF.

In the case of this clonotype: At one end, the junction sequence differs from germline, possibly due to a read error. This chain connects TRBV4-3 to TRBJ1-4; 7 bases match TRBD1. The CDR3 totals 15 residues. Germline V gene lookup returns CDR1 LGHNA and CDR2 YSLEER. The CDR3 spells CASSPHRGANETLFF. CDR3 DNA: TGCGCCAGCAGCCCCCACAGGGGAGCTAATGAAACACTGTTTTTT.